This is a list of T cell receptor beta chains from one sample in a study of shared T cell receptors in the human thymus. The repertoire was sequenced with immunoSEQ multiplex PCR; TCRdb's copy has only in-frame clones and lacks some. The sample records almost 550,000 clones, around 78% being singletons. This sample was shared with a second study, whose subject was human thymus T cells.

Sequences were obtained from thymocytes. These receptors originate from a boy in the first two years of life with a congenital heart defect. CDR3s include the opening cysteine and the closing phenylalanine or tryptophan. The order of the fields is J gene, D gene, clone size, V gene, CDR3 DNA, CDR3 protein. D genes are given only for firm matches. Rows give clone size only sometimes, using once, few, many, or a class for an expanded clone.

TRBJ2-1 | - | few | TRBV15 | TGTGCCACCAGCAGAGATCTATCCAATGAGCAGTTCTTC | CATSRDLSNEQFF
TRBJ2-1 | - | once | TRBV6-6 | TGTGCCAGCAGTTACTCGAGGGTGGTTGAGCAGTTCTTC | CASSYSRVVEQFF
TRBJ1-5 | - | - | TRBV18 | TGTGCCAGCTCCGAACCAAGGGGGATGGACCAGCCCCAGCATTTT | CASSEPRGMDQPQHF
TRBJ2-5 | TRBD2 | - | TRBV7-9 | TGTGCCAGCAGCCCTCGGACTAGGCAAGAGACCCAGTACTTC | CASSPRTRQETQYF
TRBJ2-4 | TRBD1 | - | TRBV7-6 | TGTGCCAGCAGCTTAGGACAGGGGGATGACATTCAGTACTTC | CASSLGQGDDIQYF
TRBJ1-4 | - | - | TRBV27 | TGTGCCAGCAGTTTAGTCCCAGGGGAAACTAATGAAAAACTGTTTTTT | CASSLVPGETNEKLFF
TRBJ2-2 | - | - | TRBV7-2 | TGTGCCAGCAGCTTAGCCGGGAACACCGGGGAGCTGTTTTTT | CASSLAGNTGELFF
TRBJ2-7 | - | - | TRBV7-8 | TGTGCCAGCAGCTACACTCGGGATCGGGGTCCTGGCTACGAGCAGTACTTC | CASSYTRDRGPGYEQYF
TRBJ2-3 | TRBD2 | - | TRBV7-9 | TGTGCCAGCAGCCTTACTAGCGGGAGGGGCACAGATACGCAGTATTTT | CASSLTSGRGTDTQYF
TRBJ1-5 | - | - | TRBV7-8 | TGTGCCAGCAGCCCCGAACAGTGGCCCGCTTCCAATCAGCCCCAGCATTTT | CASSPEQWPASNQPQHF
TRBJ2-7 | TRBD1 | few | TRBV28 | TGTGCCAGCAGTCCCGGGACAGGGAGGGACGAGCAGTACTTC | CASSPGTGRDEQYF
TRBJ2-7 | TRBD1 | - | TRBV6-9 | TGTGCCAGCAGTTACCCCCCCGGACAGGGGGCCGCCTACGAGCAGTACTTC | CASSYPPGQGAAYEQYF
TRBJ2-7 | TRBD2 | - | TRBV14 | TGTGCCAGCAGCCCGACGGGGGTTAGCGGGAGGGCCCCTCTTGAGCAGTACTTC | CASSPTGVSGRAPLEQYF
TRBJ1-1 | - | few | TRBV5-4 | TGTGCCAGCAGCTTGTCCGAGACTCTCAACACTGAAGCTTTCTTT | CASSLSETLNTEAFF
TRBJ1-5 | TRBD1 | - | TRBV4-3 | TGCGCCAGCAGCCAAGGAGTGGGACAGGGCACAGGGCCCCAGCATTTT | CASSQGVGQGTGPQHF
TRBJ1-1 | TRBD1 | - | TRBV12-5 | TGTGCTAGTGGTCCCCGCGGGACAGGGGTCCTCATGAACACTGAAGCTTTCTTT | CASGPRGTGVLMNTEAFF
TRBJ2-1 | - | - | TRBV4-1 | TGCGCCAGCAGCCACCAAAGCGCGTACAATGAGCAGTTCTTC | CASSHQSAYNEQFF
TRBJ1-5 | - | - | TRBV5-1 | TGCGCCAGCAGCCTAGAAAGGGGACAGCCCCAGCATTTT | CASSLERGQPQHF
TRBJ2-1 | TRBD2 | - | TRBV30 | TGTGCCTGGAGTTGGGGGGACAGCGGACTAGCGGGGATCAATGAGCAGTTCTTC | CAWSWGDSGLAGINEQFF
TRBJ2-5 | TRBD2 | - | TRBV5-4 | TGTGCCAGCAGCCACGGGACTAGCGGGAGTTCGATAGGGGAGACCCAGTACTTC | CASSHGTSGSSIGETQYF
TRBJ1-2 | TRBD1 | - | TRBV4-2 | TGTGCCAGCAGCCAAGAAGGGACAGGGTCCGCCTATGGCTACACCTTC | CASSQEGTGSAYGYTF
TRBJ2-7 | TRBD1 | few | TRBV19 | TGTGCCAGTAGTAGACAGGGGGACGAGCAGTACTTC | CASSRQGDEQYF
TRBJ2-7 | TRBD2 | - | TRBV11-2 | TGTGCCAGCAGCTCGCCCGGAGCGGGAGAAGGCGAGCAGTACTTC | CASSSPGAGEGEQYF
TRBJ2-7 | - | - | TRBV7-6 | TGTGCCAGCAGCTTAGGAGCGCCAGTAGGTTCACGCGAGCAGTACTTC | CASSLGAPVGSREQYF
TRBJ2-7 | - | - | TRBV11-3 | TGTGCCAGCAGCAGTACAGTATTGGACGAGCAGTACTTC | CASSSTVLDEQYF
TRBJ2-1 | TRBD2 | - | TRBV27 | TGTGCCAGCATCGGACTAGTCGGTAGTGAGCAGTTCTTC | CASIGLVGSEQFF
TRBJ1-5 | TRBD1 | - | TRBV28 | TGTGCCAGCAGTATAAGGGACAGGGAGATGGATGGTAGCAATCAGCCCCAGCATTTT | CASSIRDREMDGSNQPQHF
TRBJ1-1 | - | - | TRBV5-1 | TGCCCCATTGGGGGGGAAAACACTGAAGCTTTCTTT | CPIGGENTEAFF
TRBJ1-4 | - | - | TRBV29-1 | TGCAGCGCCATCACTGGGGCAGCAACTAATGAAAAACTGTTTTTT | CSAITGAATNEKLFF
TRBJ2-1 | TRBD2 | - | TRBV14 | TGTGCCAGCAGCCAAGACCCCAATAGACTAGCTCACAATGAGCAGTTCTTC | CASSQDPNRLAHNEQFF
TRBJ2-7 | - | - | TRBV6-5 | TGTGCCAGCAGAACGGGACTCTTTGCCTACGAGCAGTACTTC | CASRTGLFAYEQYF
TRBJ1-2 | TRBD1 | - | TRBV9 | TGTGCCAGCAGCCCCGACCCGATCAAACTGACAGGGAACTATGGCTACACCTTC | CASSPDPIKLTGNYGYTF
TRBJ2-1 | TRBD2 | - | TRBV4-3 | TGCGCCAGCAGCCAAGATCCGTCTAGCGGGACGGATGAGCAGTTCTTC | CASSQDPSSGTDEQFF
TRBJ1-6 | - | - | TRBV27 | TGTGCCAGCAGTCAATATAGCTCACCCCTCCACTTT | CASSQYSSPLHF
TRBJ1-1 | TRBD1 | - | TRBV27 | TGTGCCAGCAGTTCGACAGGGACAGGGGGTTGGGGCACTGAAGCTTTCTTT | CASSSTGTGGWGTEAFF
TRBJ2-7 | - | - | TRBV6-1 | TGTGCCAGCAGTCCTGTAGCGGAGCCCTACGAGCAGTACTTC | CASSPVAEPYEQYF
TRBJ2-7 | - | once | TRBV4-2 | TGTGCCAGCAGCCAAGGGCGAGGGTCGGGTGGTCTCGACGAGCAGTACTTC | CASSQGRGSGGLDEQYF
TRBJ2-1 | TRBD1 | - | TRBV19 | TGTGCCAGTAGTCTTCCCGGGACAGGGGATTACAATGAGCAGTTCTTC | CASSLPGTGDYNEQFF
TRBJ2-3 | TRBD1 | few | TRBV18 | TGTGCCAGCTCACCATCAGGGGGTGGAACAGATACGCAGTATTTT | CASSPSGGGTDTQYF
TRBJ2-6 | - | - | TRBV9 | TGTGCCAGCAGCGCTTCAGAACCTCACTCTGGGGCCAACGTCCTGACTTTC | CASSASEPHSGANVLTF
TRBJ2-3 | TRBD1 | - | TRBV14 | TGTGCCAGCAGCCAAGGTACAGGGGCCGATACGCAGTATTTT | CASSQGTGADTQYF
TRBJ2-1 | TRBD2 | - | TRBV5-1 | TGCGCCAGCAGCTTGAATGCTAGCGGGAGGTCGGCCTACAATGAGCAGTTCTTC | CASSLNASGRSAYNEQFF
TRBJ2-5 | - | - | TRBV4-1 | TGCGCCAGCAGCCAAGAACCCGCGGGTGGGGAGACCCAGTACTTC | CASSQEPAGGETQYF
TRBJ2-3 | - | - | TRBV5-1 | TGCGCCAGCAGCTTGGGGCTAGACCTAAGCACAGATACGCAGTATTTT | CASSLGLDLSTDTQYF
TRBJ2-7 | TRBD2 | - | TRBV4-3 | TGCGCCAGCAGCCAAGATCGCGCTAGCGGGACGCCTAGAATCTCCTACGAGCAGTACTTC | CASSQDRASGTPRISYEQYF
TRBJ1-2 | TRBD1 | - | TRBV25-1 | TGTGCCAGCAGTCCAAGGGACAGTCGGGACGGTGGCTACACCTTC | CASSPRDSRDGGYTF
TRBJ2-2 | TRBD2 | - | TRBV25-1 | TGTGCCAGCAGTGGATTTTCGAGGGCTAGCGGGAGAGCCGGGGAGCTGTTTTTT | CASSGFSRASGRAGELFF
TRBJ2-5 | - | - | TRBV7-2 | TGTGCCAGCAGCTTAGTGGTTCGGCCCACGGGGAAAGAGACCCAGTACTTC | CASSLVVRPTGKETQYF
TRBJ1-4 | TRBD1 | - | TRBV5-4 | TGTGCCAGCAGCTGGACAGGGGAGGTCACTAATGAAAAACTGTTTTTT | CASSWTGEVTNEKLFF
TRBJ2-2 | TRBD2 | - | TRBV15 | TGTGCCACCAGCAAGGGCGGGAGGTTGGACACCGGGGAGCTGTTTTTT | CATSKGGRLDTGELFF
TRBJ1-5 | - | - | TRBV15 | TGTGCCACCAGCAGAGACGGGGGTAGGTCAGCCCATAGCAATCAGCCCCAGCATTTT | CATSRDGGRSAHSNQPQHF
TRBJ1-5 | TRBD1 | - | TRBV27 | TGTGCCAGCAGTCCTGGGACAGTCCCCAATCAGCCCCAGCATTTT | CASSPGTVPNQPQHF
TRBJ1-2 | - | few | TRBV6-4 | TGTGCCAGCAGTGACCGGGGGGGCGTTAAGGGCTATGGCTACACCTTC | CASSDRGGVKGYGYTF
TRBJ2-3 | TRBD2 | few | TRBV7-2 | TGTGCCAGCAGCTTAGCGTGTGGTCGGGAGGGGGCAGATACGCAGTATTTT | CASSLACGREGADTQYF
TRBJ2-1 | TRBD2 | once | TRBV11-3 | TGTGCCAGCAGCGGGTTAGCGGGAGCCTACAATGAGCAGTTCTTC | CASSGLAGAYNEQFF